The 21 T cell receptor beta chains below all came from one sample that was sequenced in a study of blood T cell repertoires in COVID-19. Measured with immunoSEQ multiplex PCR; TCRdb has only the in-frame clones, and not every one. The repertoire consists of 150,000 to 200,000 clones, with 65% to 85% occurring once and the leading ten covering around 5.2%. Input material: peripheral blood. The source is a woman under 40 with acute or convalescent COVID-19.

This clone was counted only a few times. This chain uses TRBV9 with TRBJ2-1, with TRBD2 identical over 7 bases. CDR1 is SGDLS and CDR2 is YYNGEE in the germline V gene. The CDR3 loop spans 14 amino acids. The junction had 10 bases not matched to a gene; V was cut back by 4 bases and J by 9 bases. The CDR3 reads CASSFGLVRGEQFF. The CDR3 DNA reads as TGTGCCAGCAGCTTTGGACTAGTCCGGGGTGAGCAGTTCTTC.

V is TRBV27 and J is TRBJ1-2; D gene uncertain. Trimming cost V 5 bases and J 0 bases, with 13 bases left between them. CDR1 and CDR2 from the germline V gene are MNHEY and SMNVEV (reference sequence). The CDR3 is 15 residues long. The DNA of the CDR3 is TGTGCCAGCAGTCCGGCCTCACGGGCTAACTATGGCTACACCTTC. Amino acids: CASSPASRANYGYTF.

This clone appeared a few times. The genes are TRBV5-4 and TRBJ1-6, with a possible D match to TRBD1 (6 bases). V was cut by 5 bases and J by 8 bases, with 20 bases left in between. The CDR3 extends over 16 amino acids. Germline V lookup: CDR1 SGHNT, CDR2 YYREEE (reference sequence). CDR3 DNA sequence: TGTGCCAGCAGTAGACAGGACCTCTGGGTGGATTCACCCCTCCACTTT. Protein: CASSRQDLWVDSPLHF.

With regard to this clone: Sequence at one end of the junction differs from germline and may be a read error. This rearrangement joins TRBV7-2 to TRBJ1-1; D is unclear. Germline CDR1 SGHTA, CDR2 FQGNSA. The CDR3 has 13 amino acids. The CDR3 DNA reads TGTGCCAGCAGCTTAGGCGAAACCCAAGCAGGCAGATTT. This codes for CASSLGETQAGRF.

The DNA for the CDR3 is TGTGCCAGCAGCACCGGTGGACGGGAACAAGAGACCCAGTACTTC. Amino acids: CASSTGGREQETQYF. The chain links TRBV9 to TRBJ2-5; D possibly corresponds to TRBD2 (5 bases). V lost 4 bases to trimming and J lost 2 bases, with 15 bases between them. CDR3 length: 15 amino acids. Germline-derived CDR1 and CDR2 are SGDLS and YYNGEE.

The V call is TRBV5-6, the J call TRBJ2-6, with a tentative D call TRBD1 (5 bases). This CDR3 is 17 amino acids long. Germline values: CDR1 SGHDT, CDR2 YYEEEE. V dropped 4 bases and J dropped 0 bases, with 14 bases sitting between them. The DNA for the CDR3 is TGTGCCAGCAGCCATAACAGGCTACGCTCTGGGGCCAACGTCCTGACTTTC. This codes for CASSHNRLRSGANVLTF.

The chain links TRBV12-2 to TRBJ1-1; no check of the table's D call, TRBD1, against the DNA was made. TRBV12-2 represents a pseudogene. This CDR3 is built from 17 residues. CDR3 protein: CASRFTRVGDMNTEAFF. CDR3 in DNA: TGTGCAAGTCGTTTCACAAGGGTAGGGGATATGAACACTGAAGCTTTCTTT.

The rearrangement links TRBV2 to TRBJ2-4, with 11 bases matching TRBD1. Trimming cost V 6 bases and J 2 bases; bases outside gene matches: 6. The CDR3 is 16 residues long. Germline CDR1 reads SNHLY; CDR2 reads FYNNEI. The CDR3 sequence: CASSLGQGVTKNIQYF. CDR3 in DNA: TGTGCCAGCAGCCTGGGACAGGGGGTAACCAAAAACATTCAGTACTTC.

The CDR3 sequence: CASRPALAPGGRETQYF. CDR3 nucleotides: TGTGCCAGCAGGCCCGCCCTTGCCCCGGGGGGGAGAGAGACCCAGTACTTC. The J gene is TRBJ2-5, the V gene TRBV27; 8 nucleotides line up with TRBD2. The V gene end was trimmed by 6 bases and the J gene end by 4 bases; junction bases not matched to a gene: 16. CDR3 length equals 17 residues. Germline CDR1 is MNHEY and CDR2 is SMNVEV (reference sequence).

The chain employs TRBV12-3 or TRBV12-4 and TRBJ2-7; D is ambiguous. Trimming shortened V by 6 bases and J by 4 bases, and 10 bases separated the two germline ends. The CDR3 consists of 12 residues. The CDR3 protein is CASSLSRYEQYF. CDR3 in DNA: TGTGCCAGCAGCCTCTCCAGATACGAGCAGTACTTC.

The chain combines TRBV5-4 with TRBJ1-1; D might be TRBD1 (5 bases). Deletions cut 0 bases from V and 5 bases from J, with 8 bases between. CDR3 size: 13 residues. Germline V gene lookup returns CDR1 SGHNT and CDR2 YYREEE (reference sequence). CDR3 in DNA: TGTGCCAGCAGCTTGGGACAGCTGACTGAAGCTTTCTTT. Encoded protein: CASSLGQLTEAFF. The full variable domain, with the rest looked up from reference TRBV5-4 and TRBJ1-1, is ETGVTQSPTHLIKTRGQQVTLRCSSQSGHNTVSWYQQALGQGPQFIFQYYREEENGRGNFPPRFSGLQFPNYSSELNVNALELDDSALYLCASSLGQLTEAFFGQGTRLTVV.

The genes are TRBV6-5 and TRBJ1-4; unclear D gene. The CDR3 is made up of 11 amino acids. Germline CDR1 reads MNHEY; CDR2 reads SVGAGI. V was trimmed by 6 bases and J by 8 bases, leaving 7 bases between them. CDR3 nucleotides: TGTGCCAGCAGCCCGGGGGAAAAACTGTTTTTT. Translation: CASSPGEKLFF.

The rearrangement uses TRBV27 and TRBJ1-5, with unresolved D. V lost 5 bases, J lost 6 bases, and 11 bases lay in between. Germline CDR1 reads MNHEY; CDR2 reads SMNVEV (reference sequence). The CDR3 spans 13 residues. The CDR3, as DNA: TGTGCCAGCAGTCCATCTGAGGGTCAGCCCCAGCATTTT. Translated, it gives CASSPSEGQPQHF.

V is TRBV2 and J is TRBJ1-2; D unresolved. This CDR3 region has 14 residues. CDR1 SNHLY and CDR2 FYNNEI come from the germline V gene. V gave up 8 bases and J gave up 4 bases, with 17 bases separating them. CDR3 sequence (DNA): TGTGCCAGCGGAAGGGCAGAGAGGGCCTATGGCTACACCTTC. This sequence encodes CASGRAERAYGYTF.

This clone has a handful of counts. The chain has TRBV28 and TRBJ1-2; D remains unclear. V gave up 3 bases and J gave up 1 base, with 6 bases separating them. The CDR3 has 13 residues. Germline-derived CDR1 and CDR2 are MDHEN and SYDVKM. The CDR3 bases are TGTGCCAGCAGTTTTTTAAATAACTATGGCTACACCTTC. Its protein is CASSFLNNYGYTF.

In nucleotides, the CDR3 is TGTGCCAGCAGCTTAGGAGGCTATGGCTACACCTTC. Its translation is CASSLGGYGYTF. V and J are TRBV7-9 and TRBJ1-2; D ambiguous. The CDR3 totals 12 residues. Germline CDR1 SEHNR, CDR2 FQNEAQ (reference sequence). V was clipped by 1 base and J by 4 bases, with 4 bases between them. The whole variable domain, filled in from reference TRBV7-9 and TRBJ1-2, reads DTGVSQNPRHKITKRGQNVTFRCDPISEHNRLYWYRQTLGQGPEFLTYFQNEAQLEKSRLLSDRFSAERPKGSFSTLEIQRTEQGDSAMYLCASSLGGYGYTFGSGTRLTVV.

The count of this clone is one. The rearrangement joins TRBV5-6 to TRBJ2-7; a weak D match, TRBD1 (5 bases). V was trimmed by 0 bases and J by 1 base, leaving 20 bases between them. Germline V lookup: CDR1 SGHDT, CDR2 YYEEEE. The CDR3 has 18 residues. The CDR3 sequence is CASSLGGQGMLISYEQYF. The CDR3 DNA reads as TGTGCCAGCAGCTTGGGTGGGCAGGGAATGCTAATATCCTACGAGCAGTACTTC.

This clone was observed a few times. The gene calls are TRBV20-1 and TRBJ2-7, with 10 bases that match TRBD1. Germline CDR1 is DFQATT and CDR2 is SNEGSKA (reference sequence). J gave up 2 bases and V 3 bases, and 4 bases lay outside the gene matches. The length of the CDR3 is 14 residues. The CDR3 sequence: CSASFGTGAYEQYF. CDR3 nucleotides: TGCAGTGCTAGTTTCGGGACAGGGGCCTACGAGCAGTACTTC.

CDR3: CATGSRYNEQFF. The CDR3 nucleotides are TGTGCCACCGGGAGCCGCTACAATGAGCAGTTCTTC. V is TRBV12-3 or TRBV12-4 and J is TRBJ2-1; D perhaps matches TRBD2 (6 bases). This CDR3 spans 12 amino acids. V lost 10 bases to trimming and J lost 3 bases, with 10 bases between them.

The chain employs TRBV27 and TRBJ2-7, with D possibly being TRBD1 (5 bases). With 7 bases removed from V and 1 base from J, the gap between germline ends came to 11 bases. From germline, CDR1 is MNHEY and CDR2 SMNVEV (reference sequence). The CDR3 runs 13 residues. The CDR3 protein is CASIRAGSYEQYF. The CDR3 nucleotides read TGTGCCAGCATCAGGGCCGGTTCCTACGAGCAGTACTTC.

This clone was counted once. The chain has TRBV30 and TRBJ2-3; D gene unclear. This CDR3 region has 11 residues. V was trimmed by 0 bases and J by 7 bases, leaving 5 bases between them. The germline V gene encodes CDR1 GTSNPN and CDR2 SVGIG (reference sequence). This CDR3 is CAWSVQYTQYF. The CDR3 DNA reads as TGTGCCTGGAGTGTCCAGTATACGCAGTATTTT.